These T cell receptor beta chains were read from a single sample in a study of T cell responses to AZD1222 COVID-19 vaccine. The method was immunoSEQ multiplex PCR; TCRdb's version includes in-frame clones alone and lacks a portion of them. The table records under 200,000 clones, about 92% of them present only once. Sequencing used peripheral blood, obtained 28 days after the second AZD1222 dose. The receptors here all came from an adult who received the AZD1222 COVID-19 vaccine. CDR3s include the opening cysteine and the closing phenylalanine or tryptophan. The D gene is left open where the match is weak. Some rows mark clone size as missing; the rest say once, few, many or name a class of expanded clone.

v_gene,j_gene,abundance,d_gene,CDR3nt,CDR3aa
TRBV2,TRBJ2-3,NA,TRBD2,TGTGCCAGCAAGGTCCTGACTAGCGGGGTAACAGATACGCAGTATTTT,CASKVLTSGVTDTQYF
TRBV7-8,TRBJ2-1,NA,TRBD2,TGTGCCAGCAGCTTAATGCTAGCGGGAGGGTTCTACAATGAGCAGTTCTTC,CASSLMLAGGFYNEQFF
TRBV6-2/TRBV6-3,TRBJ2-7,NA,TRBD2,TGTGCCAGCAGTGGTTCCGGGACTAGCCTTTACTTC,CASSGSGTSLYF
TRBV6-6,TRBJ2-2,once,TRBD2,TGTGCCAGCAGCCAAGGACTAGCAGGGAACACCGGGGAGCTGTTTTTT,CASSQGLAGNTGELFF
TRBV20-1,TRBJ2-3,NA,NA,TGCAGTGCTAAAGGAACAGATACGCAGTATTTT,CSAKGTDTQYF
TRBV27,TRBJ2-2,once,TRBD1,TGTGCCAGCAGCTCCTCTAAAACCTCACAGGGGACCGGGGAGCTGTTTTTT,CASSSSKTSQGTGELFF
TRBV10-3,TRBJ2-7,once,TRBD2,TGTGCCACCCGGGTAGCGGGGTCCTACGAGCAGTACTTC,CATRVAGSYEQYF
TRBV28,TRBJ2-1,NA,NA,TGTGCCAGCAGCAACGGCAAGGGATCAAGTGAGCAGTTCTTC,CASSNGKGSSEQFF
TRBV6-5,TRBJ1-2,NA,TRBD1,TGTGCCAGCAGCGGGACAGGGGGCGTGAGCTATGGCTACACCTTC,CASSGTGGVSYGYTF
TRBV6-2/TRBV6-3,TRBJ2-1,NA,NA,TGTGCCAGCAGTTCCCAAGGGTACAATGAGCAGTTCTTC,CASSSQGYNEQFF
TRBV13,TRBJ1-6,NA,TRBD1,TGTGCCAGCAGCCGGACAGGGGAAATTTTTGGGTCCTATAATTCACCCCTCCACTTT,CASSRTGEIFGSYNSPLHF
TRBV3-1/TRBV3-2,TRBJ2-1,NA,NA,TGTGCCAGCTCCCGCCCTAGCGTCGATGAGCAGTTCTTC,CASSRPSVDEQFF
TRBV6-5,TRBJ1-4,NA,TRBD1,TGTGCCAGCAGTACTCCGGGACAGGGGGTTGAAAAACTGTTTTTT,CASSTPGQGVEKLFF
TRBV5-1,TRBJ2-5,NA,NA,TGCGCCAGCGCTGGGGCTACGGGGATCCAAGAGACCCAGTACTTC,CASAGATGIQETQYF
TRBV7-3,TRBJ2-1,NA,TRBD2,TGTGCCAGCAGCTCCCATAGCGGGCGTAGCTCCTACAATGAGCAGTTCTTC,CASSSHSGRSSYNEQFF
TRBV7-2,TRBJ2-3,NA,TRBD2,TGTGCCAGCAGCTTGGGATCTAGCGGGGGGGAAAATACGCAGTATTTT,CASSLGSSGGENTQYF
TRBV28,TRBJ1-1,NA,NA,TGTGCCAGCAGTTCCGAGAACACTGAAGCTTTCTTT,CASSSENTEAFF
TRBV18,TRBJ1-2,NA,TRBD1,TGTGCCAGCTCGCGCCGGGACAGGGATGGCTACACCTTC,CASSRRDRDGYTF
TRBV5-8,TRBJ1-5,NA,TRBD1,TGTGCCAGCAGCTTGCAGGGGGCAGGCAATCAGCCCCAGCATTTT,CASSLQGAGNQPQHF
TRBV9,TRBJ1-3,NA,NA,TGTGCCAGCAGCGTCGACAGGATTAGGGGGGGAAACACCATATATTTT,CASSVDRIRGGNTIYF
TRBV6-4,TRBJ2-1,few,TRBD2,TGTGCCAGCAGTGGTGCGGGGGGGCTCGATGAGCAGTTCTTC,CASSGAGGLDEQFF
TRBV4-2,TRBJ1-1,NA,NA,TGTGCCAGCAGCCCACTACCTGGGCCCGGAGCTTTCTTT,CASSPLPGPGAFF
TRBV6-6,TRBJ1-2,NA,TRBD1,TGTGCCAGCAATAACTTACAGGGGAGCTATGGCTACACCTTC,CASNNLQGSYGYTF
TRBV7-8,TRBJ1-2,NA,NA,TGTGCCAGCAGCTTAAATCGGGGAAACTATGGCTACACCTTC,CASSLNRGNYGYTF
TRBV4-1,TRBJ1-1,NA,NA,TGCGCCAGCCGGGAGGCGGGGCCGAACACTGAAGCTTTCTTT,CASREAGPNTEAFF